This T cell receptor beta chain was captured in a study of regulatory T cells in long-lasting Graves disease. Study-wide findings and caveats: Persistent disease samples used TRBV28, TRBJ1-2 and TRBJ2-5 preferentially.

Assembly of TCR beta libraries relied on iRepertoire HTBI primers together with Arm-PCR of CDR3 regions. One entry per CDR3 protein, called by TCRdb with MiXCR from the multiplex PCR reads. The sample holds 600,000 to 650,000 distinct CDR3 sequences, roughly 16% seen once. Described time point: newly diagnosed GD, antithyroid drugs for less than 3 months. Making the TCR library involved RNA that had been extracted from PBMCs. The CDR3 is 16 amino acids. Germline-derived CDR1 and CDR2 are MNHNS and SASEGT. The ends lost 2 bases at V and 10 bases at J; junction bases unmatched: 10. As regards this clonotype: Its antigen is as yet unknown.

These data also formed part of another study, on T cells in Graves' hyperthyroidism and ophthalmopathy.

This clonotype originated in a woman aged 30 to 39 with Graves disease. J is TRBJ1-6 and V is TRBV6-1; 8 nucleotides agree with TRBD1. The material was peripheral blood mononuclear cells (PBMCs), obtained at new diagnosis, from a patient treated with antithyroid drugs. As DNA, the CDR3 is TGTGCCAGCAGTGAAATAGAGACAGGGGCAGGATCACCCCTCCACTTT. As protein: CASSEIETGAGSPLHF.